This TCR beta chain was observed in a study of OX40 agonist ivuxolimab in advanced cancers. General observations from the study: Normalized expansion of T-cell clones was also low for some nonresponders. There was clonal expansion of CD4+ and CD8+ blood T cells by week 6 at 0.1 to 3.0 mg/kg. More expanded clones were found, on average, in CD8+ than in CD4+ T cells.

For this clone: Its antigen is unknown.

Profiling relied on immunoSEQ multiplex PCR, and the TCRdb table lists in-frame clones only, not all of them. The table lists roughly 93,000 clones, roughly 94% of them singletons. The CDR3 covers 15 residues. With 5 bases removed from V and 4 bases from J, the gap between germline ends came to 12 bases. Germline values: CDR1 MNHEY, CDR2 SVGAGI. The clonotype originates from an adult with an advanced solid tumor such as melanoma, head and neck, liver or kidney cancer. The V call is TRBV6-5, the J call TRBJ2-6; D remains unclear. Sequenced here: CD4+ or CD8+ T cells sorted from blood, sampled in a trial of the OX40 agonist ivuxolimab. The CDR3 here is CASSPVVSGANVLTF. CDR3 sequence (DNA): TGTGCCAGCAGTCCGGTCGTGTCAGGGGCCAACGTCCTGACTTTC.